A selection of T cell receptor beta chains follows, all from one sample in a study of blood T cell repertoires in COVID-19. The method was immunoSEQ multiplex PCR; TCRdb's version includes in-frame clones alone and lacks a portion of them. Altogether approximately 200,000 clones are present, 85% to 90% being singletons, with the ten largest covering around 4.5%. The sequenced sample consisted of peripheral blood. The receptors derive from a man between 50 and 59 years old with acute or convalescent COVID-19. Both conserved end residues are part of each CDR3. A D gene is named only where the DNA matches it firmly. Rows give clone size only sometimes, using once, few, many, or a class for an expanded clone.

cdr3_nt	cdr3_aa	clone_size	v_call	j_call	d_call
TGTGCCAGTACCCTACAGGGATGGAACACTGAAGCTTTCTTT	CASTLQGWNTEAFF	-	TRBV19	TRBJ1-1	-
TGTGCCAGCAGTGAAGGGACAAGGGGGATCAACACCTTC	CASSEGTRGINTF	once	TRBV2	TRBJ1-2	-
TGTGCCAGCAGCCCTAGCGGGCAAATGAACACTGAAGCTTTCTTT	CASSPSGQMNTEAFF	-	TRBV11-2	TRBJ1-1	-
TGTGCCAGCAGGTTAACAGGGTCCCCTATCTACGAGCAGTACTTC	CASRLTGSPIYEQYF	few	TRBV6-5	TRBJ2-7	-
TGTGCCACCGGGGGGCGCCCCACTGAAGCTTTCTTT	CATGGRPTEAFF	-	TRBV3-1/TRBV3-2	TRBJ1-1	-
TGTGCCAGCAGTGAACAGTCTTATAGCAATCAGCCCCAGCATTTT	CASSEQSYSNQPQHF	-	TRBV6-1	TRBJ1-5	-
TGTGCCAGCAGTGAAGGGGGGGTTCAGCCCCAGCATTTT	CASSEGGVQPQHF	few	TRBV6-1	TRBJ1-5	-
TGTGCCAGCAGCCGGAGCTACAGGGGGAGTTCGGAGACCCAGTACTTC	CASSRSYRGSSETQYF	-	TRBV27	TRBJ2-5	TRBD1
TGTGCCAGCAGCATCCAGGGCGATGGCACTGAAGCTTTCTTT	CASSIQGDGTEAFF	-	TRBV7-8	TRBJ1-1	-
TGCGCCAGCAGCGCACAGGTTGACAGACCTGAAGCTTTCTTT	CASSAQVDRPEAFF	few	TRBV5-1	TRBJ1-1	-
TGTGCCAGCAGCTTGGCCGGGTTCTATGGCTACACCTTC	CASSLAGFYGYTF	once	TRBV5-6	TRBJ1-2	-
TGTGCCAGCAGTTCGGGACAGCCAGGCTACACCTTC	CASSSGQPGYTF	-	TRBV6-5	TRBJ1-2	TRBD1
TGTGCCAGCAGCTTGTCGGCTAGCGGGGATGTAGAGACCCAGTACTTC	CASSLSASGDVETQYF	-	TRBV5-8	TRBJ2-5	TRBD2
TGTGCCAGCAGCCAACACAGGGGGCGGAACTATGGCTACACCTTC	CASSQHRGRNYGYTF	-	TRBV14	TRBJ1-2	TRBD1
TGTGCCAGCAGCCTGATAGGACAGGCTGATAATTCACCCCTCCACTTT	CASSLIGQADNSPLHF	-	TRBV3-1/TRBV3-2	TRBJ1-6	TRBD1
TGTGCCAGCAGCTTAGTGCGGGGGGGCTATGAGCAGTTCTTC	CASSLVRGGYEQFF	-	TRBV7-8	TRBJ2-1	TRBD2
TGTGCCAGTAGAGCGCAGGGTATTGCCGGGGAGCTGTTTTTT	CASRAQGIAGELFF	-	TRBV19	TRBJ2-2	-
TGTGCCATCAGCCGACAGGGTCAGGGTGAGCAGTTCTTC	CAISRQGQGEQFF	-	TRBV10-3	TRBJ2-1	TRBD1